Sequencing of this T cell receptor beta chain was carried out in a study of technical replicates of blood from several donors. V dropped 3 bases and J dropped 2; count of bases not matched to a gene: 5. This CDR3 contains 15 residues. Germline CDR1 MGHRA, CDR2 YSYEKL. Assay used: immunoSEQ multiplex PCR; TCRdb lists only in-frame clones, some missing. The sample holds approximately 49,000 clones, about 93% seen once. This rearrangement joins TRBV4-1 to TRBJ1-1, with TRBD1 matching over 8 bases. The sequence derives from a human donor in good health. Some clones in this sample may be carry-over from other donors' samples. The sample taken for sequencing was PBMCs. DNA of the CDR3: TGCGCCAGCAGCCACAACAGGGGGGTTAACACTGAAGCTTTCTTT. Amino acids: CASSHNRGVNTEAFF.